This T cell receptor (beta chain) originates from a study of beta chain features in type 1 diabetes. The CDR3 is 15 amino acids. CDR1 SNHLY and CDR2 FYNNEI come from the germline V gene. The J segment lost 6 bases and the V segment lost 7 bases, leaving 11 bases of the junction unmatched. The entirety of the isolated RNA underwent reverse transcription, so expressed TCRB transcripts were sequenced. TCRdb keeps only in-frame clones here, not all; method: immunoSEQ multiplex PCR. The sample includes under 900,000 clones, about 17% of them seen just once. A note on this clone: Its antigen is unidentified.

Study-level results: Type 1 diabetes patients had VDJ junctions that carried fewer insertions and more deletions.

The chain recombines TRBV2 with TRBJ2-3; TRBD1 matches at 9 bases. Sequencing was carried out using naive CD4+ T cells from blood. The clonotype originates from a woman between 18 and 29 years old in good health. The CDR3 DNA is TGTGCCAGCAAGATCCGGAGACAGGGGGTGGATACGCAGTATTTT. Residues: CASKIRRQGVDTQYF.